The T cell receptor beta chain described here comes from a study of T cell changes during pregnancy in multiple sclerosis. Germline values: CDR1 LGHNA, CDR2 YNFKEQ. This CDR3 has 16 residues. V gave up 0 bases and J gave up 6 bases, with 15 bases separating them. Sequencing was performed with immunoSEQ multiplex PCR; in TCRdb, only in-frame clones are kept and a portion is missing. The sample yields 35,000 to 40,000 clones, about nine tenths seen once. This TCR came from a female donor with multiple sclerosis, enrolled in a pregnancy study. The material was CD8+ T cells from peripheral blood mononuclear cells, obtained in the second trimester of pregnancy. V and J are TRBV4-2 and TRBJ1-5; D may be TRBD1 (5 bases). In DNA form, the CDR3 reads TGTGCCAGCAGCCAAGATTGGCAGGGTCCCAGTCAGCCCCAGCATTTT. It specifies CASSQDWQGPSQPQHF.